These 9 T cell receptor beta chains share one sample of origin, sequenced in a study of response to subunit inactivated influenza vaccine. TCRdb re-analysed the RT-PCR reads in MiXCR, keeping a single row per CDR3 protein. The sample shows about 540,000 distinct CDR3 sequences, around a quarter of them seen only once. The sample also formed part of further work on T cells expressing NK-cell markers. That investigation notes: A 5'RACE template switching approach incorporating UMIs was used to make TCR beta cDNA.

The sample was CD4+ T cells sorted from PBMCs, taken about 12 days after vaccination. Source of these receptors: a man aged 50 to 59 who received an inactivated influenza vaccine.

This clonotype was seen ten or more times. The chain is built from TRBV7-9 and TRBJ1-1, with unresolved D. Germline loops: CDR1 SEHNR, CDR2 FQNEAQ (reference sequence). The CDR3 spans 12 residues. Trimming left V 5 bases short and J 5 bases short, with 9 bases between. This CDR3 is CASSTTMTEAFF. The CDR3 nucleotides read TGTGCCAGCAGCACAACAATGACTGAAGCTTTCTTT. Using reference TRBV7-9 and TRBJ1-1 for the parts outside the CDR3, the full variable domain is DTGVSQNPRHKITKRGQNVTFRCDPISEHNRLYWYRQTLGQGPEFLTYFQNEAQLEKSRLLSDRFSAERPKGSFSTLEIQRTEQGDSAMYLCASSTTMTEAFFGQGTRLTVV.

The chain joins TRBV18 to TRBJ2-1, with D tentatively TRBD2 (5 bases). Germline CDR1 reads KGHSH; CDR2 reads LQKENI. Deletions cut 2 bases from V and 8 bases from J, with 16 bases between. The length of the CDR3 is 15 residues. In DNA, the CDR3 is TGTGCCAGCTCACCAACCATGGCGGGCAGCGATGAGCAGTTCTTC. It is translated as CASSPTMAGSDEQFF.

J is TRBJ2-5 and V is TRBV6-2 or TRBV6-3; the match to TRBD2 covers 15 bases. CDR1 is MNHEY, CDR2 SVGEGT, per germline. The CDR3 extends over 17 amino acids. J gave up 4 bases and V 5 bases, and 8 bases lay outside the gene matches. This CDR3 is CASSLRRTSGRGETQYF. The CDR3 DNA reads as TGTGCCAGCAGTCTCCGACGGACTAGCGGGAGGGGAGAGACCCAGTACTTC.

V and J are TRBV24-1 and TRBJ2-5, with D possibly TRBD1 on 6 matching bases. Between the trimmed V and J ends, which lost 5 bases and 4 bases, there was a span of 10 bases. The CDR3 length is 13 residues. Germline V gene lookup returns CDR1 KGHDR and CDR2 SFDVKD. The CDR3 coding sequence is TGTGCCACCAGTGTCCAGGGGTTAGAGACCCAGTACTTC. Amino acids: CATSVQGLETQYF.

This clonotype was recorded a few times. The chain joins TRBV19 to TRBJ1-3, with D perhaps matching TRBD1 (6 bases). Germline V gene lookup returns CDR1 LNHDA and CDR2 SQIVND (reference sequence). The CDR3 contains 15 residues. V was shortened by 6 bases and J by 0 bases, with 12 bases between the two germline ends. The CDR3 loop is CASSRMDSSGNTIYF. For the CDR3, the DNA is TGTGCCAGTAGCAGAATGGACAGCTCTGGAAACACCATATATTTT. Supplemented by reference TRBV19 and TRBJ1-3, the full variable domain reads DGGITQSPKYLFRKEGQNVTLSCEQNLNHDAMYWYRQDPGQGLRLIYYSQIVNDFQKGDIAEGYSVSREKKESFPLTVTSAQKNPTAFYLCASSRMDSSGNTIYFGEGSWLTVV.

This clonotype was found a few times. The germline gene is not matched at one end of the junction; a read error may be the cause. The genes are TRBV7-2 and TRBJ1-1; D might be TRBD1 (5 bases). CDR3 length equals 14 residues. Germline-derived CDR1 and CDR2 are SGHTA and FQGNSA. CDR3 region: CASRLGVLNTEAFF. The CDR3, as DNA: TGTGCCAGCAGGTTAGGGGTCCTGAACACTGAAGCTTTCTTT.

This clonotype has only a few counts. This rearrangement joins TRBV7-9 to TRBJ2-1, with 7 positions matching TRBD2. Germline V gene lookup returns CDR1 SEHNR and CDR2 FQNEAQ (reference sequence). The CDR3 extends over 17 amino acids. After removal of 0 bases from V and 4 bases from J, the junction contained 9 bases not matched to a gene. The CDR3 region has the DNA TGTGCCAGCAGCTTAGCGGGAGGGTCCCTGGGTTACAATGAGCAGTTCTTC. Translating gives CASSLAGGSLGYNEQFF.

The chain uses TRBV29-1 and TRBJ2-1, with D maybe TRBD2 (5 bases). Germline V gene sequence: CDR1 SQVTM, CDR2 ANQGSEA. This CDR3 has 11 residues. Deletions cut 4 bases from V and 10 bases from J, with 11 bases between. This chain's CDR3 is CSVAAALEQFF. The DNA of the CDR3 is TGCAGCGTTGCAGCGGCGCTAGAGCAGTTCTTC.

This chain joins TRBV12-2 and TRBJ2-3; the table's D call of TRBD2 was not tested on the DNA. TRBV12-2 is labeled a pseudogene. The CDR3 is 14 amino acids. The CDR3 DNA reads TGTGCAAGTCGCTTGGGTGGGCTCACAGATACGCAGTATTTT. Protein sequence: CASRLGGLTDTQYF.